This T cell receptor (beta chain) was observed in a study of PD-L1 blockade in urothelial cancer. This CDR3 has 14 amino acids. Unmatched junction bases numbered 3, after V lost 3 bases and J lost 1 base. Germline CDR1 reads SGHRS; CDR2 reads YFSETQ. Time point specified: peripheral blood 6 weeks after treatment start. Here immunoSEQ multiplex PCR was the method, and the copy in TCRdb shows in-frame clones only, minus some. The top ten clones hold 2% to 3% of a sample with 100,000 to 150,000 clones, approximately 85% of them seen once. This material consisted of PBMCs, taken around atezolizumab (anti-PD-L1) treatment. The sequence derives from a man aged 50 or older with urothelial cancer. The chain employs TRBV5-1 and TRBJ2-5, with 7 bases identical to TRBD1. CDR3 amino acids: CASSSTGAQETQYF. The CDR3 DNA follows: TGCGCCAGCAGCTCTACAGGGGCCCAAGAGACCCAGTACTTC.